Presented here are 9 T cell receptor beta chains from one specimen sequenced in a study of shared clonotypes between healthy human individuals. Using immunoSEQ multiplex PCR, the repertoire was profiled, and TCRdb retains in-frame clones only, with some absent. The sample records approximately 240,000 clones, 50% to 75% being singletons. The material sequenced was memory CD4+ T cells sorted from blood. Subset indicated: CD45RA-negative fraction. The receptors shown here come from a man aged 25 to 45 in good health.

The CDR3 nucleotides are TGTGCCAGCAGCTTCTCTAGCGGTTCCTACAATGAGCAGTTCTTC. As protein: CASSFSSGSYNEQFF. V gene TRBV11-3 combines with J gene TRBJ2-1; TRBD2 matches 7 bases. The CDR3 is 15 amino acids. V lost 3 bases to trimming and J lost 1 base; unmatched junction nucleotides: 3. Germline V gene sequence: CDR1 SGHNT, CDR2 YENEEA.

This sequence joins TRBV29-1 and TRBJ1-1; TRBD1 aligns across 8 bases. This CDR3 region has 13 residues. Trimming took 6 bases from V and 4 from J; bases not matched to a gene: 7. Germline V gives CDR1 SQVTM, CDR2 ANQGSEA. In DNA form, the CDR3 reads TGCAGCGTCTCAGGGGGCGTTAGCACTGAAGCTTTCTTT. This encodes CSVSGGVSTEAFF.

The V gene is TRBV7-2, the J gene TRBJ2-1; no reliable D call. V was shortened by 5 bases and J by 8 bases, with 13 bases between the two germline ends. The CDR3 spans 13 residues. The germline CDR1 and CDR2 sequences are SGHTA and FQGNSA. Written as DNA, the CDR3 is TGTGCCAGCAGCGTCGCGGTGTTTGATGAGCAGTTCTTC. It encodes CASSVAVFDEQFF.

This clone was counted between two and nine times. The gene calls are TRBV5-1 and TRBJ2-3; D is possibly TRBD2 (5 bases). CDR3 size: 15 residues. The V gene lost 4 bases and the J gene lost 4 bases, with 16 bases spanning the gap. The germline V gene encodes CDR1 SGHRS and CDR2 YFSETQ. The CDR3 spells CASSRNPLGSDTQYF. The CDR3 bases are TGCGCCAGCAGCCGAAATCCACTAGGCTCAGATACGCAGTATTTT.

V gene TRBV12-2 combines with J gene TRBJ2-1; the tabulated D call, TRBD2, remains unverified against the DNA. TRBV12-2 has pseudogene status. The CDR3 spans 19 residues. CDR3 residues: CASRLVPPGLFTLYNEQFF. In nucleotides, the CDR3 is TGTGCAAGTCGCTTAGTGCCTCCGGGACTATTCACACTCTACAATGAGCAGTTCTTC.

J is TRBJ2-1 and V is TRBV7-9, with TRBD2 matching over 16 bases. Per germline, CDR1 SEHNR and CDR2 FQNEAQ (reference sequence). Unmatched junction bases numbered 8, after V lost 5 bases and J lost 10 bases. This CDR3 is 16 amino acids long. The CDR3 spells CASSPPGLAGGGEQFF. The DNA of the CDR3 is TGTGCCAGCAGCCCCCCGGGACTAGCGGGAGGGGGAGAGCAGTTCTTC.

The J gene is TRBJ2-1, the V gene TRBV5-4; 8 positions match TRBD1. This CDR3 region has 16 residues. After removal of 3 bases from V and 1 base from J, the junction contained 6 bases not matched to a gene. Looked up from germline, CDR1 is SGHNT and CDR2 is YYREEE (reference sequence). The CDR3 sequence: CASSSRTGISYNEQFF. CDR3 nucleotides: TGTGCCAGCAGCTCCAGGACAGGGATTTCCTACAATGAGCAGTTCTTC.

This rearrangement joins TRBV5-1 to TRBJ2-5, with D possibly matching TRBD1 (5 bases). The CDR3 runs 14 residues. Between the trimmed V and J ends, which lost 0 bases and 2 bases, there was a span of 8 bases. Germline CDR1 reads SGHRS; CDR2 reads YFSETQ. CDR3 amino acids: CASSLVTGQETQYF. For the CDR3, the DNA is TGCGCCAGCAGCTTGGTCACAGGACAAGAGACCCAGTACTTC.

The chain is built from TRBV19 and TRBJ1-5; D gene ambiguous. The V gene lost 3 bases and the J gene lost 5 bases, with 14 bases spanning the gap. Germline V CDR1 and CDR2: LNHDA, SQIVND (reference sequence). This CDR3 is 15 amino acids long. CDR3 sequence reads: CASSIIGGTDQPQHF. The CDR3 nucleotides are TGTGCCAGTAGTATTATTGGCGGAACAGATCAGCCCCAGCATTTT.